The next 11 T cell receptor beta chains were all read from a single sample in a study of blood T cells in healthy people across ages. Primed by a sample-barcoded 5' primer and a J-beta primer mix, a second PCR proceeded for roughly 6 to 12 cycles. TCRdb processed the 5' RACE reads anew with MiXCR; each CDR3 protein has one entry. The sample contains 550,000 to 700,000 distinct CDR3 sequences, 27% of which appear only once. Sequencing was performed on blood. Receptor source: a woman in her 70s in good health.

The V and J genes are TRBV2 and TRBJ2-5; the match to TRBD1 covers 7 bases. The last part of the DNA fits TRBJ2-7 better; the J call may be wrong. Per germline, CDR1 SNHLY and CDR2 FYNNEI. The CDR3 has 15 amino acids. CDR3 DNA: TGTGCCAGCACCACTCCCGACAGGGCTCTTCTCGAGCAGTACTTC. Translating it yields CASTTPDRALLEQYF.

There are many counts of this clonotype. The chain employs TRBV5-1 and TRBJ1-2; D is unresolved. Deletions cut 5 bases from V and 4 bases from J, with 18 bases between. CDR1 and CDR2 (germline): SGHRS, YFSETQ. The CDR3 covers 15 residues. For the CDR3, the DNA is TGCGCCAGCAGGGACCCTGGGCAGGCCAGCTATGGCTACACCTTC. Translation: CASRDPGQASYGYTF.

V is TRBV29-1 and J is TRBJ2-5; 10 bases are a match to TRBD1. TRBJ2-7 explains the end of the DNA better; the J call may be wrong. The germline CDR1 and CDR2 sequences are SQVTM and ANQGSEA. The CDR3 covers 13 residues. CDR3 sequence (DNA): TGCAGCGTTGCCGGGACAGGGGAGGTCGAGCAGTACTTC. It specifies CSVAGTGEVEQYF.

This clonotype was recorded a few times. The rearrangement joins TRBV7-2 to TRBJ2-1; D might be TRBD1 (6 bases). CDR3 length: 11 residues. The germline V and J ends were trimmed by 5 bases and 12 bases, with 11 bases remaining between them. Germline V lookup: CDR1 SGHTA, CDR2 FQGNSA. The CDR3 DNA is TGTGCCAGCAGCCAACAGGGCACGCAGTTCTTC. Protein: CASSQQGTQFF.

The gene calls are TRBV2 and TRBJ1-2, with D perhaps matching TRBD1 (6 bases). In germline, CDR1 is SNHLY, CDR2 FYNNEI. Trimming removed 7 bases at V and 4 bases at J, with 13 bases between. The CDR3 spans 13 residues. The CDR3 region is CASKAGETYGYTF. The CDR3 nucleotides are TGTGCCAGCAAAGCAGGGGAAACCTATGGCTACACCTTC.

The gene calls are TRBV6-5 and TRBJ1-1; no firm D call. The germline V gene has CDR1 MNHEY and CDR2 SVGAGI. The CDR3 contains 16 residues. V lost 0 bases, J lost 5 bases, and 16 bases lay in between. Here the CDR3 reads CASSYSISSRGTEAFF. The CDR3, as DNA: TGTGCCAGCAGTTACTCGATAAGCTCAAGAGGGACTGAAGCTTTCTTT.

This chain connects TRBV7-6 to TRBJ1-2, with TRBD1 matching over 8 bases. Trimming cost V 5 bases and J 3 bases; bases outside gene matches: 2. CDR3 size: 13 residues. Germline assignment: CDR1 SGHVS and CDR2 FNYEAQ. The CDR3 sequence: CASSMTGDYGYTF. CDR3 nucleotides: TGTGCCAGCAGCATGACAGGGGACTATGGCTACACCTTC.

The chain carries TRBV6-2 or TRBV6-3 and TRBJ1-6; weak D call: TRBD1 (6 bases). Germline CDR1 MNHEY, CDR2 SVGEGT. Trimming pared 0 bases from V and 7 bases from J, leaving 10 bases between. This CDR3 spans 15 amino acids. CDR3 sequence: CASSYSSGENSPLHF. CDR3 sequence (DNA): TGTGCCAGCAGTTACTCGTCAGGGGAGAATTCACCCCTCCACTTT.

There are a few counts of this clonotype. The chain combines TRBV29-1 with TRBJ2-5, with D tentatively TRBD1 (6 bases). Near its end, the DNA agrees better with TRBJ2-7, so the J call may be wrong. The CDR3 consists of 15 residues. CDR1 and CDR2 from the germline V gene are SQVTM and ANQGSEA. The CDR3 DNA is TGCAGCGTCGTAATAACAGGGACCGGTTCCTACGAGCAGTACTTC. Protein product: CSVVITGTGSYEQYF.

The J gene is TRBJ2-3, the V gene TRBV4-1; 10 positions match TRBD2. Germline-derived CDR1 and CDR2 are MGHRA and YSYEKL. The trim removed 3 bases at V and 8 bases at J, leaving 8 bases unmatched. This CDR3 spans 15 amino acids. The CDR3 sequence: CASSHPGTSDSTQYF. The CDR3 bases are TGCGCCAGCAGCCACCCCGGGACTAGCGATTCTACGCAGTATTTT.

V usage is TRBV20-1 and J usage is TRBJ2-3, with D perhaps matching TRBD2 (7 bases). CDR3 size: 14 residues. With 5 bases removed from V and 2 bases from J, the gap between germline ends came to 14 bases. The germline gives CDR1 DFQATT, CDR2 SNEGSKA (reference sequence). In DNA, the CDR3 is TGCAGTGCTCCCCGGGGGGCGAACACAGATACGCAGTATTTT. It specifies CSAPRGANTDTQYF.